This is a list of T cell receptor beta chains from one sample in a study of brain metastases from non-small cell lung cancer. TCRdb keeps only in-frame clones here, not all; method: immunoSEQ multiplex PCR. This sample has some 6,000 clones; around 83% occur once, and the top ten carry 7.4%. The sequenced sample consisted of primary lung tumor tissue. The receptor source for this set is a donor at least 40 years old with non-small cell lung cancer. The CDR3 runs from the conserved cysteine through the conserved F or W. A D gene is named only where the DNA matches it firmly. Not all rows give a size; the values are once, few, many and, for expanded clones, a class.

D | size | J | V | DNA | CDR3
TRBD1 | NA | TRBJ2-2 | TRBV7-9 | TGTGCCAGCAGCCCGGCCACAGGGGGCCTCACCGGGGAGCTGTTTTTT | CASSPATGGLTGELFF
NA | NA | TRBJ2-2 | TRBV3-1/TRBV3-2 | TGTGCCAGCAGCGGACTCATGAACACCGGGGAGCTGTTTTTT | CASSGLMNTGELFF
NA | NA | TRBJ2-1 | TRBV5-4 | TGTGCCAGCAGCCTCGCAGGACAGCTTCCCTACAATGAGCAGTTCTTC | CASSLAGQLPYNEQFF
NA | NA | TRBJ2-7 | TRBV28 | TGTGCCAGCAGTTTTGGTGACTTCTACAAATCCCCTACGGGGGCCTACGAGCAGTACTTC | CASSFGDFYKSPTGAYEQYF
NA | NA | TRBJ2-6 | TRBV6-5 | TGTGCCAGCAGCCCAGGAATTACTGGGGCCAACGTTCTGACTTTC | CASSPGITGANVLTF
NA | NA | TRBJ2-1 | TRBV11-3 | TGTGCCAGCAGCCCTTTAAACCGGGATGAGCAGTTCTTC | CASSPLNRDEQFF
NA | large | TRBJ1-1 | TRBV18 | TGTGCCAGCTCTCCGGGTCAGGGCACTGAAGCTTTCTTT | CASSPGQGTEAFF
NA | NA | TRBJ1-5 | TRBV5-5 | TGTGCCAGCAGCCCTGAGGTAACCGATCAGCCCCAGCATTTT | CASSPEVTDQPQHF
NA | NA | TRBJ1-5 | TRBV28 | TGTGCCAGCATCCTAGCGGGCACCTTCGCCAATCAGCCCCAGCATTTT | CASILAGTFANQPQHF
NA | NA | TRBJ1-2 | TRBV7-6 | TGTGCCAGCAGCCCTCTCGACCCTGGCTCCTATGGCTACACCTTC | CASSPLDPGSYGYTF
TRBD1 | NA | TRBJ1-3 | TRBV7-9 | TGTGCCACCACACACGGGGGGCAGGGGGCTGGAAACACCATATATTTT | CATTHGGQGAGNTIYF
TRBD1 | NA | TRBJ2-3 | TRBV28 | TGTGCCAGCAGTCTAGATGCAGGGGGTCAAGGAGATACGCAGTATTTT | CASSLDAGGQGDTQYF
NA | NA | TRBJ2-1 | TRBV6-1 | TGTGCCAGCAGTGACCCGATCCGGGGGAATGAGCAGTTCTTC | CASSDPIRGNEQFF
TRBD2 | NA | TRBJ2-3 | TRBV28 | TGTGCCAGCAAGACTAGCGGGGGGGCGGGTACGCAGTATTTT | CASKTSGGAGTQYF
TRBD1 | NA | TRBJ1-2 | TRBV28 | TGTGCCAGCAGTTTAAGGGGCATGAGAGACAGGGAAAGGAGTGGCTACACCTTC | CASSLRGMRDRERSGYTF
NA | NA | TRBJ2-6 | TRBV28 | TGTGCCAGCAGTAACCCGGGGACCTCTGGGGCCAACGTCCTGACTTTC | CASSNPGTSGANVLTF
NA | NA | TRBJ1-1 | TRBV3-1/TRBV3-2 | TGTGCCAGCAGTACAATCTCCCCGAGGAACACTGAAGCTTTCTTT | CASSTISPRNTEAFF
TRBD1 | NA | TRBJ1-1 | TRBV2 | TGTGCCCGGGAGACAGGGGCTACCATGAACACTGAAGCTTTCTTT | CARETGATMNTEAFF
TRBD2 | NA | TRBJ2-1 | TRBV9 | TGTGCCAGCAGCGTAGTAGACGGGGGGTACAATGAGCAGTTCTTC | CASSVVDGGYNEQFF
NA | NA | TRBJ2-7 | TRBV5-1 | TGCGCCAGCAGTTACGGGGGTAAGGGGAACGAGCAGTACTTC | CASSYGGKGNEQYF
NA | NA | TRBJ2-5 | TRBV4-1 | TGCGCCAGCAGCGAACAAGAGACCCAGTACTTC | CASSEQETQYF
TRBD2 | NA | TRBJ2-1 | TRBV7-8 | TGTGCCAGCAGCCCGGGACTAGCAGGGGAGAATGAGCAGTTCTTC | CASSPGLAGENEQFF
NA | NA | TRBJ2-1 | TRBV19 | TGTGCCAGTCAACCACAGGGTATGGGTGCTGAGCAGTTCTTC | CASQPQGMGAEQFF
TRBD1 | NA | TRBJ1-5 | TRBV6-2/TRBV6-3 | TGTGCCAGCAGTTACTGGGGACAGGGCAATCAGCCCCAGCATTTT | CASSYWGQGNQPQHF
NA | NA | TRBJ1-1 | TRBV10-2 | TGCGCCAGCAAATGGCCTACCGTGCCTGAAGCTTTCTTT | CASKWPTVPEAFF
TRBD2 | NA | TRBJ2-1 | TRBV12-3/TRBV12-4 | TGTGCCAGCAGCCGGGGACTAGCGGATCAGTTCTTC | CASSRGLADQFF
NA | NA | TRBJ1-1 | TRBV6-5 | TGTGCCAGCCTTTACCCGGGTACTAAAGCTTTCTTT | CASLYPGTKAFF
NA | NA | TRBJ2-1 | TRBV9 | TGTGCCAGCAGCGTAGATGCGTCATATGTTCGGCAGTTCTTC | CASSVDASYVRQFF
NA | NA | TRBJ2-3 | TRBV7-2 | TGTGCCAGCAGCTTAGGCCGGGGACACACAGATACGCAGTATTTT | CASSLGRGHTDTQYF
NA | NA | TRBJ1-2 | TRBV29-1 | TGCAGCGTTGAACTCGGCAGGGGTGGCTACACCTTC | CSVELGRGGYTF
TRBD2 | NA | TRBJ2-1 | TRBV6-1 | TGTGCCAGCAGTGAACGGGGCGGGGGGATCTACAATGAGCAGTTCTTC | CASSERGGGIYNEQFF
NA | NA | TRBJ2-7 | TRBV6-5 | TGTGCCAGCAGACGAGTTGGGACGGCATCCTACGAGCAGTACTTC | CASRRVGTASYEQYF
TRBD1 | NA | TRBJ1-5 | TRBV20-1 | TGCAGTGCTAGTCGACAGGGAGGCATGAGCAATCAGCCCCAGCATTTT | CSASRQGGMSNQPQHF
TRBD1 | few | TRBJ1-2 | TRBV29-1 | TGCAGCGTGCCCCGGGGTCCGGGACAGCGACCTCCGCGTTCCGGTGGCTACACCTTC | CSVPRGPGQRPPRSGGYTF
NA | NA | TRBJ1-1 | TRBV5-4 | TGTGCCAGCAGCTTGGGGAGTACGTTAGGTGAAGCTTTCTTT | CASSLGSTLGEAFF
NA | NA | TRBJ2-3 | TRBV9 | TGTGCCAGCAGCGAGACTAGCACAGATACGCAGTATTTT | CASSETSTDTQYF
NA | NA | TRBJ2-4 | TRBV6-1 | TGTGCCAGCAGTGAAGCTCTGGCCCTCGGGGACATTCAGTACTTC | CASSEALALGDIQYF
NA | NA | TRBJ2-5 | TRBV5-6 | TGTGCCAGCAGCCTTCCCCCGCAAGAGACCCAGTACTTC | CASSLPPQETQYF
NA | NA | TRBJ2-6 | TRBV19 | TGTGCCAGTAGCCCGGGTGGGGGCTCTGGGGCCAACGTCCTGACTTTC | CASSPGGGSGANVLTF
NA | NA | TRBJ1-1 | TRBV28 | TGTGCCACCAGGTTAGGGAACATGAACACTGAAGCTTTCTTT | CATRLGNMNTEAFF
NA | few | TRBJ1-4 | TRBV10-2 | TGCGCCAGCAGTAACAGGGAGGGTGAAAAACTGTTTTTT | CASSNREGEKLFF
NA | NA | TRBJ1-5 | TRBV30 | TGTGCCTGGAGGGAAACAGGGCTACAAAGTCAGCATTTT | CAWRETGLQSQHF
NA | NA | TRBJ1-1 | TRBV28 | TGTGCCAGCAGTTTAGGCCCCCCCGGGGTTGTAGCTTTCTTT | CASSLGPPGVVAFF
TRBD2 | NA | TRBJ2-1 | TRBV7-3 | TGTGCCAGCAGCTCACATAGCGGGGCCGTAAATGAGCAGTTCTTC | CASSSHSGAVNEQFF
NA | NA | TRBJ1-2 | TRBV28 | TGTGCCACCTCAGTACAGTTTCGTGGCTACACCTTC | CATSVQFRGYTF
TRBD1 | once | TRBJ2-1 | TRBV20-1 | TGCAGTGCTAGTAGAGACAGGGGGGACAATGAGCAGTTCTTC | CSASRDRGDNEQFF
NA | NA | TRBJ2-7 | TRBV3-1/TRBV3-2 | TGTGCCAGCAGCCAACCCGAGGGACCGCTGCCCTACGAGCAGTACTTC | CASSQPEGPLPYEQYF
NA | NA | TRBJ1-4 | TRBV30 | TGTGCCTGGAGTGTACTTGGTGAAAAACTGTTTTTT | CAWSVLGEKLFF
TRBD1 | NA | TRBJ2-7 | TRBV4-2 | TGTGCCAGCAGCCAAGGGGGACGGACAGGGGACCACGAGCAGTACTTC | CASSQGGRTGDHEQYF
NA | NA | TRBJ1-2 | TRBV6-5 | TGTGCCAGCAGTTATCAAGGGTCCTCGTATGGCTACACCTTC | CASSYQGSSYGYTF
NA | NA | TRBJ1-2 | TRBV6-5 | TGTGCCAGCAGTTACTCGGGAGTACAGGGCTGGGGCTACACCTTC | CASSYSGVQGWGYTF
NA | few | TRBJ1-5 | TRBV28 | TGTGCCAGCAGATATCCCTCGAATCGGAATCAGCCCCAGCATTTT | CASRYPSNRNQPQHF
NA | once | TRBJ2-7 | TRBV5-5 | TGTGCCAGCAGCACGCGGCCCGGGACACGGACCTACGAGCAGTACTTC | CASSTRPGTRTYEQYF
TRBD1 | NA | TRBJ1-4 | TRBV7-8 | TGTGCCAGCAGAAATCCGGGACAGGGGAATGAAAAACTGTTTTTT | CASRNPGQGNEKLFF
TRBD2 | NA | TRBJ2-3 | TRBV7-2 | TGTGCCAGCAGCCCACCTAGCGGGGGGCGCGTCGTAACAGATACGCAGTATTTT | CASSPPSGGRVVTDTQYF
NA | NA | TRBJ1-3 | TRBV2 | TGTGCCAGCAGTGAGATAGCCTCTGGAAACACCATATATTTT | CASSEIASGNTIYF
TRBD2 | NA | TRBJ2-1 | TRBV5-4 | TGTGCCAGTAGCTTAGGGACTAGTCGCAATGAGCAGTTCTTC | CASSLGTSRNEQFF
NA | NA | TRBJ2-2 | TRBV2 | TGTGCCAGCAGTGTCATGAACACCGGGGAGCTGTTTTTT | CASSVMNTGELFF
NA | NA | TRBJ2-5 | TRBV20-1 | TGCAGTGCTAGTCCCGCACAGATCCAGTACTTC | CSASPAQIQYF
NA | NA | TRBJ1-2 | TRBV10-3 | TGTGCCATCAGTGACCGGGACCGAAGATATGGCTACACCTTC | CAISDRDRRYGYTF